This T cell receptor beta chain was identified during a study of OX40 agonist ivuxolimab in advanced cancers. CDR1 MGHRA and CDR2 YSYEKL come from the germline V gene. This CDR3 has 15 residues. The V end lost 1 base, the J end lost 6 bases, and 13 bases lay between the germline ends. Only in-frame clones appear in the TCRdb table, and some are missing; sequencing was by immunoSEQ multiplex PCR. The sample lists 90,000 to 100,000 clones; 95% to 97% were seen once. The chain uses TRBV4-1 and TRBJ1-5; perhaps TRBD1 as D (5 bases). This clonotype was sampled from an adult with an advanced solid tumor such as melanoma, head and neck, liver or kidney cancer. This sample comprised CD4+ or CD8+ T cells sorted from blood, obtained in a trial of the OX40 agonist ivuxolimab. CDR3 DNA sequence: TGCGCCAGCAGCCAAGTGGCAGGGAGGGCTCAGCCCCAGCATTTT. It codes for CASSQVAGRAQPQHF.